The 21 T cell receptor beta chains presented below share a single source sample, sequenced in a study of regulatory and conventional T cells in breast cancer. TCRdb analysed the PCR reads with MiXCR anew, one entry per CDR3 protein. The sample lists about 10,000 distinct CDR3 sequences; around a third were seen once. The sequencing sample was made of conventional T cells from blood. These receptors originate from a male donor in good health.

CDR3 amino acids: CASSLGSSRKNIQYF. The CDR3 region has the DNA TGTGCCAGCAGCTTAGGTAGCAGTAGGAAAAACATTCAGTACTTC. The chain links TRBV7-2 to TRBJ2-4; no firm D call. The CDR3 has 15 amino acids. Per the germline V gene, CDR1 is SGHTA and CDR2 is FQGNSA. V lost 1 base to trimming and J lost 4 bases, with 11 bases between them.

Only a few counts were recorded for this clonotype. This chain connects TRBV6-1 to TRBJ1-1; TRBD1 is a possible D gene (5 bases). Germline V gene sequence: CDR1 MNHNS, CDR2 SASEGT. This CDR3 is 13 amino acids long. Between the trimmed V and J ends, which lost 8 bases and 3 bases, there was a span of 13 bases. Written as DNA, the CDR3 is TGTGCCAGCGTTCTGGGGGGTTACACTGAAGCTTTCTTT. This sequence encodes CASVLGGYTEAFF.

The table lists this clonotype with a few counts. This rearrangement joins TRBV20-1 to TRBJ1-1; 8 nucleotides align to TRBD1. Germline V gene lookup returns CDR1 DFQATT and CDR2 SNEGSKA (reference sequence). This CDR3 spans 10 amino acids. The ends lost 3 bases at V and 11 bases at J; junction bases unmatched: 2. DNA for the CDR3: TGCAGTGCTAGGGACAGGGCGGCTTTCTTT. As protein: CSARDRAAFF.

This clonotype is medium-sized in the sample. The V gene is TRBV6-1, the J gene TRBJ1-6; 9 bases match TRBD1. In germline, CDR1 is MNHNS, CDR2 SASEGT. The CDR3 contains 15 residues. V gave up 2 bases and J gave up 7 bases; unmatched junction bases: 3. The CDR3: CASSERTGGNSPLHF. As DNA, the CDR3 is TGTGCCAGCAGTGAACGTACAGGGGGCAATTCACCCCTCCACTTT.

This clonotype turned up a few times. In DNA, the CDR3 is TGTGCCAGCAGTCAGGGGGAGGGCTATTCACCCCTCCACTTT. Amino acid sequence: CASSQGEGYSPLHF. The chain has TRBV7-9 and TRBJ1-6; 7 bases are shared with TRBD1. The CDR3 length is 14 residues. From germline, CDR1 is SEHNR and CDR2 FQNEAQ (reference sequence). V shed 6 bases and J 8 bases; nucleotides not matched to a gene: 7.

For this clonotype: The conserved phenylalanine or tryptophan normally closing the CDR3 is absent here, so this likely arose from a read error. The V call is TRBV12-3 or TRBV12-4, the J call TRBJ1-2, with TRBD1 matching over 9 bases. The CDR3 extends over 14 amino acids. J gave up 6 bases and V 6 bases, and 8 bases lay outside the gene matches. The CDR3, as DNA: TGTGCCAGCAGACTAACGGGACAGGGCCATGGCTACACCCTC. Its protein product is CASRLTGQGHGYTL.

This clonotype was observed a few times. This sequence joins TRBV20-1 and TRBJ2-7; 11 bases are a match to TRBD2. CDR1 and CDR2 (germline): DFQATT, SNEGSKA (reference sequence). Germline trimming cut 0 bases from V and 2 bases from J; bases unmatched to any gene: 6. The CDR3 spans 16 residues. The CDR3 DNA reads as TGCAGTGCTAGAGATCTAGCGGGGGGCCCTACCTACGAGCAGTACTTC. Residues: CSARDLAGGPTYEQYF.

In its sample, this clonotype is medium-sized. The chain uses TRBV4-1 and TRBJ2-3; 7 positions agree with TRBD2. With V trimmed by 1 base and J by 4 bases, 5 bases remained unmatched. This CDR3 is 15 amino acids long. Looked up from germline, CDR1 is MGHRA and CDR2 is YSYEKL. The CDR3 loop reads CASSQAGSGADTQYF. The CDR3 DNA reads TGCGCCAGCAGCCAAGCGGGCAGCGGGGCAGATACGCAGTATTTT.

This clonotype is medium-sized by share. The CDR3, as DNA: TGCGCCAGCAGCTTAAACAATGAGCAGTTCTTC. It is translated as CASSLNNEQFF. The chain couples TRBV5-1 to TRBJ2-1; no firm D call. Looked up from germline, CDR1 is SGHRS and CDR2 is YFSETQ. V lost 2 bases to trimming and J lost 5 bases, with 2 bases between them. The CDR3 sequence is 11 residues long.

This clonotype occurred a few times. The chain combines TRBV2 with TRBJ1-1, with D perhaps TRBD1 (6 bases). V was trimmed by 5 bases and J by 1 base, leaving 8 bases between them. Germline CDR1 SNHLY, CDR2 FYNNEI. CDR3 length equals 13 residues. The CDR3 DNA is TGTGCCAGCAGTAGGGGGGAGAACACTGAAGCTTTCTTT. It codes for CASSRGENTEAFF.

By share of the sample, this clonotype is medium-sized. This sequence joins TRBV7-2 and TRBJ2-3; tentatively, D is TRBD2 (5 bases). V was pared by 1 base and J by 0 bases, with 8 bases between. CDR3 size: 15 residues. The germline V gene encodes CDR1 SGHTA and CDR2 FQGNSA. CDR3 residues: CASSLEGASTDTQYF. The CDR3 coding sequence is TGTGCCAGCAGCTTAGAGGGAGCGAGCACAGATACGCAGTATTTT. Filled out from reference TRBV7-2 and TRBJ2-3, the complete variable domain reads GAGVSQSPSNKVTEKGKDVELRCDPISGHTALYWYRQSLGQGLEFLIYFQGNSAPDKSGLPSDRFSAERTGGSVSTLTIQRTQQEDSAVYLCASSLEGASTDTQYFGPGTRLTVL.

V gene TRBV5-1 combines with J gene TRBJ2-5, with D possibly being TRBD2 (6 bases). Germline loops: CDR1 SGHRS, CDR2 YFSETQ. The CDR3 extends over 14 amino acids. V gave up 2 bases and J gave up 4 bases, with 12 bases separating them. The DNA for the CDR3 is TGCGCCAGCAGCTTCGGCGGGGCGGGAGAGACCCAGTACTTC. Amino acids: CASSFGGAGETQYF.

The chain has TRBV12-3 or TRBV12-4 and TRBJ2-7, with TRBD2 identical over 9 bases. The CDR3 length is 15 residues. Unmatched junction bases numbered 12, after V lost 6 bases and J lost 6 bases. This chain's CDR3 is CASRRHSGGGLEQYF. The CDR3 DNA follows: TGTGCCAGCAGGCGCCATAGCGGGGGTGGCCTCGAGCAGTACTTC.

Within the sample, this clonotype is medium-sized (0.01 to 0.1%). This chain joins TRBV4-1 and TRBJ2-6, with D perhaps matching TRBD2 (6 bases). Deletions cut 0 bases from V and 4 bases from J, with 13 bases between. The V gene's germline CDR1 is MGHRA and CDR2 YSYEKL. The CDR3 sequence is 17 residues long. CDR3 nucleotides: TGCGCCAGCAGCCAAGATCCAGGAGGGCCGGGGGCCAACGTCCTGACTTTC. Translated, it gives CASSQDPGGPGANVLTF.

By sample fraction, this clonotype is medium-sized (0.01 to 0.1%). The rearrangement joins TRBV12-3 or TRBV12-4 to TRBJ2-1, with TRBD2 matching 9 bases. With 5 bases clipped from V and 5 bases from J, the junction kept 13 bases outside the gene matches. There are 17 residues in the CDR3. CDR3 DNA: TGTGCCAGCAGTCCCAAAATGGAGCGGGGGGTTAACAATGAGCAGTTCTTC. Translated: CASSPKMERGVNNEQFF.

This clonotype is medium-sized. CDR3 DNA: TGTGCCAGCAGCTTGGTCCAACCCTCAGATACGCAGTATTTT. This codes for CASSLVQPSDTQYF. The V and J genes are TRBV5-4 and TRBJ2-3; the D is unclear. Germline CDR1 and CDR2: SGHNT and YYREEE (reference sequence). Deletions cut 0 bases from V and 4 bases from J, with 9 bases between. The CDR3 is 14 residues long.

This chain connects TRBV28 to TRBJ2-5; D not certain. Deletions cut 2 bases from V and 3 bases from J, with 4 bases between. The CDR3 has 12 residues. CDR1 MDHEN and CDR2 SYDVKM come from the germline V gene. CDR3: CASSLNEETQYF. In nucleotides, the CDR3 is TGTGCCAGCAGTTTAAACGAAGAGACCCAGTACTTC.

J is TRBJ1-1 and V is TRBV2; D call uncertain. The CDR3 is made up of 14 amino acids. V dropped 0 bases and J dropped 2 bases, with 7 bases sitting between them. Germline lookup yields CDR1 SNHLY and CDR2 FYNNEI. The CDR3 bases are TGTGCCAGCAGTGAAGCTGGGATAAACACTGAAGCTTTCTTT. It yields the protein CASSEAGINTEAFF.

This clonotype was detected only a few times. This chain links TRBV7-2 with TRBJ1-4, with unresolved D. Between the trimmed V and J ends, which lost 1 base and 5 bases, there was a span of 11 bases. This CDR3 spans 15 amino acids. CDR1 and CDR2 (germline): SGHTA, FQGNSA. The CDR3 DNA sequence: TGTGCCAGCAGCTTAGATGGGAGGTGGAATGAAAAACTGTTTTTT. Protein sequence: CASSLDGRWNEKLFF.

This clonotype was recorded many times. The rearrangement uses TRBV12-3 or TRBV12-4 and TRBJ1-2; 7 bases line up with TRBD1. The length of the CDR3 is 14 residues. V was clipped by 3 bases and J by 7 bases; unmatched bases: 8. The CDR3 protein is CASSFALGGSGYTF. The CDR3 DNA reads TGTGCCAGCAGTTTCGCCCTAGGGGGCTCTGGCTACACCTTC.

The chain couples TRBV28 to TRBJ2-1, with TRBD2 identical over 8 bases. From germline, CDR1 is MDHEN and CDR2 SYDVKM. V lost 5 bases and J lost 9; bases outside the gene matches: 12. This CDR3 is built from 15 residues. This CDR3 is CASSAPGTSVSEQFF. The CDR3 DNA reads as TGTGCCAGCAGTGCCCCCGGGACTAGTGTTAGTGAGCAGTTCTTC.